This TCR beta chain was profiled in a study of blood T cell repertoires in COVID-19. Repertoires were generated with immunoSEQ multiplex PCR, while TCRdb's copy carries only in-frame clones and drops some. The sample consists of around 300,000 clones, roughly nine tenths of them appearing once. Living in 24 US areas, the participants were between roughly 18 and 95 years of age. V was cut by 1 base and J by 7 bases, with 13 bases left in between. CDR3 length: 14 residues. CDR1 and CDR2 from the germline V gene are SGHAT and FQNNGV. The chain uses TRBV11-2 and TRBJ1-1; unclear D gene. This TCR was recovered from a woman aged 35 to 49 who had recovered from COVID-19. The specimen sequenced was PBMCs or T cells enriched from blood (not recorded which). The DNA of the CDR3 is TGTGCCAGCAGCTTAGTGTCGTCGGGAGGTGAAGCTTTCTTT. Its protein product is CASSLVSSGGEAFF.